Below are 9 T cell receptor beta chains sequenced from a single sample in a study of radiation and T cells in renal cell carcinoma. Profiling relied on immunoSEQ multiplex PCR, and the TCRdb table lists in-frame clones only, not all of them. The sample holds 22,000 or so clones; around 52% are singletons and the top ten take roughly 17%. Noted treatment: 15 Gy SBRT to primary tumor, nephrectomy 4 weeks later. The sequences come from tumor tissue, collected from a patient whose treatment included radiotherapy and nephrectomy. The receptor source for this set is a woman between 50 and 59 years old with renal cell carcinoma.

CDR3 amino acids: CASSDSGWITGELFF. CDR3 DNA sequence: TGTGCCAGCAGTGACAGCGGTTGGATCACCGGGGAGCTGTTTTTT. V and J are TRBV6-1 and TRBJ2-2; perhaps TRBD2 as D (5 bases). Trimming took off 3 bases at V and 4 bases at J, with 12 bases between the two ends. The germline V gene encodes CDR1 MNHNS and CDR2 SASEGT. The CDR3 is 15 amino acids.

This clone was seen only a few times. This chain uses TRBV9 with TRBJ1-1, with a possible D match to TRBD1 (5 bases). Germline CDR1 SGDLS, CDR2 YYNGEE. Between the trimmed V and J ends, which lost 4 bases and 1 base, there was a span of 14 bases. This CDR3 is built from 15 residues. The CDR3, as DNA: TGTGCCAGCAGCAACTTGGACGGGGGGAACACTGAAGCTTTCTTT. Translating gives CASSNLDGGNTEAFF.

The chain employs TRBV11-2 and TRBJ2-7, with 7 nucleotides matching TRBD2. V dropped 1 base and J dropped 9; count of bases not matched to a gene: 9. This CDR3 spans 14 amino acids. The germline CDR1 and CDR2 sequences are SGHAT and FQNNGV. CDR3 residues: CASSLGEGWEGQYF. CDR3 DNA sequence: TGTGCCAGCAGCTTAGGTGAAGGATGGGAGGGGCAGTACTTC.

This clone showed up just a few times. The V call is TRBV25-1, the J call TRBJ1-1; perhaps TRBD1 as D (6 bases). V dropped 7 bases and J dropped 0 bases, with 12 bases sitting between them. The germline gives CDR1 MGHDK, CDR2 SYGVNS. This CDR3 spans 14 amino acids. The CDR3 nucleotides read TGTGCCAGCATTCCCAGGGGCCTGAACACTGAAGCTTTCTTT. This translates into CASIPRGLNTEAFF.

This clone occurred a few times. The CDR3 DNA is TGTGCCAGCAGCCAAGATTTTGACAGAAGTTACAATGAGCAGTTCTTC. Encoded protein: CASSQDFDRSYNEQFF. This chain links TRBV4-2 with TRBJ2-1, with D perhaps matching TRBD1 (5 bases). The CDR3 has 16 residues. Germline values: CDR1 LGHNA, CDR2 YNFKEQ. Trimming took off 0 bases at V and 4 bases at J, with 13 bases between the two ends.

The J gene is TRBJ2-7, the V gene TRBV6-1, with 10 bases fitting TRBD1. The germline CDR1 and CDR2 sequences are MNHNS and SASEGT. The CDR3 consists of 14 residues. The junction had 5 bases not matched to a gene; V was cut back by 5 bases and J by 4 bases. Here the CDR3 reads CASSSGTGEYEQYF. The CDR3 DNA follows: TGTGCCAGCAGTTCCGGGACAGGGGAGTACGAGCAGTACTTC.

J is TRBJ2-5 and V is TRBV7-3; 12 bases agree with TRBD2. Germline V CDR1 and CDR2: SGHTA, FQGTGA. After removal of 4 bases from V and 5 bases from J, the junction contained 5 bases not matched to a gene. CDR3 length: 15 residues. The CDR3, as DNA: TGTGCCAGCAGCTCAACTAGCGGGGGGACGGAGACCCAGTACTTC. Translation gives CASSSTSGGTETQYF.

In its sample, this clone was seen a few times. The rearrangement uses TRBV5-1 and TRBJ2-7; the match to TRBD1 covers 8 bases. Germline assignment: CDR1 SGHRS and CDR2 YFSETQ. The length of the CDR3 is 14 residues. J gave up 2 bases and V 4 bases, and 5 bases lay outside the gene matches. CDR3 nucleotide sequence: TGCGCCAGCAGCCCGGGACAGGAACCCTACGAGCAGTACTTC. This gives the protein CASSPGQEPYEQYF.

The CDR3 coding sequence is TGTGCCAGCAGCCAAGTTACAGGGGGCGACACTGAAGCTTTCTTT. Its protein product is CASSQVTGGDTEAFF. The V call is TRBV4-2, the J call TRBJ1-1, with TRBD1 identical over 9 bases. The V gene's germline CDR1 is LGHNA and CDR2 YNFKEQ. The CDR3 is 15 residues long. With V trimmed by 1 base and J by 3 bases, 3 bases remained unmatched.